This T cell receptor beta chain was profiled in a study of metastatic and nonmetastatic thyroid tumors. Study details: Samples came from malignant and benign thyroid patients, and repertoires were compared across blood and tumor or nodule tissue. Points from the study as a whole: Compared with benign nodules, malignant thyroid tumors were reported to have significantly higher TCR beta diversity in both blood and tumor.

This clone was recorded many times. The antigen is unknown. Authors' processing steps: It was from CDR3 differences across clinicopathological groups that a distant-metastasis classifier for papillary thyroid cancer was built. Using MiXCR, TCRdb re-called clones from the PCR reads. These V and J calls rely on TCRdb rather than the paper's analysis. This table has 25,000 to 40,000 clones, 15% to 20% appearing once. Until they underwent thyroid surgery, no patient had received any treatment. The CDR3 runs to 15 residues. CDR1 is MNHEY and CDR2 is SMNVEV in the germline V gene (reference sequence). J gave up 7 bases and V 2 bases, and 8 bases lay outside the gene matches.

The source of this sequence is a female donor with papillary thyroid cancer or a benign thyroid nodule (not recorded which). Some clones in this sample may be carry-over from other donors' samples. The sequencing sample was made of blood. The chain combines TRBV27 with TRBJ2-3; TRBD1 matches 8 bases. The CDR3, as DNA: TGTGCCAGCAGTTTAGCAGGGGGCGGTGGCCATACGCAGTATTTT. Amino acids: CASSLAGGGGHTQYF.